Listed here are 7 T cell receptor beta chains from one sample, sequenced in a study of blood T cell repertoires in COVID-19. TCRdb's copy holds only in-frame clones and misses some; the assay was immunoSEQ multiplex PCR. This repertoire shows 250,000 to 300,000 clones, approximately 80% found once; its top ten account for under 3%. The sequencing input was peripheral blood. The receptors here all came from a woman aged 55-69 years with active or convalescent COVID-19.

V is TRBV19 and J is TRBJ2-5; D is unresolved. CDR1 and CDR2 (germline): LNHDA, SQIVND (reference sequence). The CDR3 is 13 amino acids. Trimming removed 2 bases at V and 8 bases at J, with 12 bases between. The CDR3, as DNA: TGTGCCAGTAGTATAAATGCCGACACCACCCAGTACTTC. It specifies CASSINADTTQYF. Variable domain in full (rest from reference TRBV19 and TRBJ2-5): DGGITQSPKYLFRKEGQNVTLSCEQNLNHDAMYWYRQDPGQGLRLIYYSQIVNDFQKGDIAEGYSVSREKKESFPLTVTSAQKNPTAFYLCASSINADTTQYFGPGTRLLVL.

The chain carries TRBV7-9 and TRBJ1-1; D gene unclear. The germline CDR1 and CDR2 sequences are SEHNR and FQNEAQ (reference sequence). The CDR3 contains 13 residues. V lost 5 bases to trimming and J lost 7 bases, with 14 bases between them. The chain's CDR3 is CASSPPESDEAFF. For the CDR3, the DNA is TGTGCCAGCAGCCCTCCGGAGTCGGATGAAGCTTTCTTT.

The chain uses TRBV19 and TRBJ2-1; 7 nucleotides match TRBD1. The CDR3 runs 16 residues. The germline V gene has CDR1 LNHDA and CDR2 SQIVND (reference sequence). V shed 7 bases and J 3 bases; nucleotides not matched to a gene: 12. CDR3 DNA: TGTGCCAGTACCCCTACAGGGGTAAGACTCTACAATGAGCAGTTCTTC. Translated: CASTPTGVRLYNEQFF.

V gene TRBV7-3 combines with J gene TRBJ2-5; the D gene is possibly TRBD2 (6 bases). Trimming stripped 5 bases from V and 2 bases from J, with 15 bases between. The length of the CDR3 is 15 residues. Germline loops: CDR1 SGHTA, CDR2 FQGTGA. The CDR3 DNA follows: TGTGCCAGCAGCCCCCGGCTAGCGAAACAAGAGACCCAGTACTTC. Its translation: CASSPRLAKQETQYF.

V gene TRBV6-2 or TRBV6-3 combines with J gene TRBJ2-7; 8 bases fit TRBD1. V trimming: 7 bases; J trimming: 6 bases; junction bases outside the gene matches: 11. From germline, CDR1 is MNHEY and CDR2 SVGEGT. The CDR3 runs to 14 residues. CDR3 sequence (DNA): TGTGCCAGCAACCCGACAGGGGAGATAGGCGAGCAGTACTTC. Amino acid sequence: CASNPTGEIGEQYF.

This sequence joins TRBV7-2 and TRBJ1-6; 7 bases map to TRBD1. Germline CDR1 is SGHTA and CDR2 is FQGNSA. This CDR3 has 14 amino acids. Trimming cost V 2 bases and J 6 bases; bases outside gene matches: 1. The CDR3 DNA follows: TGTGCCAGCAGCTTAACAGGGGTTAATTCACCCCTCCACTTT. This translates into CASSLTGVNSPLHF.

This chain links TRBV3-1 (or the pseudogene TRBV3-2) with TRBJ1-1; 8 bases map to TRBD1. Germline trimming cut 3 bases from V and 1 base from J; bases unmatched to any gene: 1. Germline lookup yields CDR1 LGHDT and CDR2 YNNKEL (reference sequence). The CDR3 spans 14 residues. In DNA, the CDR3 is TGTGCCAGCAGCCACGACAGGGGGAACACTGAAGCTTTCTTT. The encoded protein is CASSHDRGNTEAFF.